A single sample gave rise to the 25 T cell receptor beta chains below, sequenced in a study of T cells in localized non-small cell lung cancer. Libraries were prepared by immunoSEQ multiplex PCR; TCRdb keeps only in-frame clonotypes and omits some of them. Here the sample spans about 1,500 clones, approximately 24% being singletons. Sequenced here: normal lung tissue next to the tumor, sampled before any cancer treatment. The origin of the receptors is a male donor older than 55 with stage I lung adenocarcinoma.

By share, this clone counts as large. The V call is TRBV18, the J call TRBJ2-1; TRBD2 aligns across 7 bases. This CDR3 contains 15 residues. Trimming cost V 0 bases and J 12 bases; bases outside gene matches: 11. Germline V gene lookup returns CDR1 KGHSH and CDR2 LQKENI. The CDR3 spells CASSPPGGSTSRQFF. CDR3 sequence (DNA): TGTGCCAGCTCACCACCGGGGGGGTCGACTAGTCGGCAGTTCTTC.

This clone counts as large. The genes are TRBV28 and TRBJ2-3; TRBD2 agrees at 8 bases. The CDR3 contains 14 residues. V was clipped by 5 bases and J by 6 bases; unmatched bases: 7. CDR1 and CDR2 from the germline V gene are MDHEN and SYDVKM. DNA for the CDR3: TGTGCCAGCAGTGGAGCGGGAGAATTGGATACGCAGTATTTT. This translates into CASSGAGELDTQYF.

This clone has a handful of counts. The chain couples TRBV30 to TRBJ1-2; maybe TRBD1 (6 bases). Germline V gives CDR1 GTSNPN, CDR2 SVGIG (reference sequence). This CDR3 region has 14 residues. Trimming stripped 0 bases from V and 6 bases from J, with 14 bases between. CDR3 bases: TGTGCCTGGAGTGTACGGGGGGCGATGAATGGCTACACCTTC. This sequence encodes CAWSVRGAMNGYTF.

This clone has a handful of counts. The chain is built from TRBV6-8 and TRBJ2-1, with D hard to call. Per germline, CDR1 MNHGY and CDR2 SAAAGT. The length of the CDR3 is 12 residues. Trimming stripped 10 bases from V and 5 bases from J, with 12 bases between. The CDR3 region is CATLSVHNEQFF. CDR3 nucleotides: TGTGCCACACTCAGCGTGCACAATGAGCAGTTCTTC.

This clone was seen more than once but under ten times. The V and J genes are TRBV7-1 and TRBJ2-5, with D unresolved. TRBV7-1 is filed as an ORF, its function uncertain. Trimming cost V 4 bases and J 5 bases, with 11 bases left between them. CDR3 length equals 13 residues. CDR3 residues: CASSLGSAETQYF. CDR3 nucleotide sequence: TGTGCCAGCAGCTTAGGGTCGGCCGAGACCCAGTACTTC.

V and J are TRBV19 and TRBJ2-6; D assignment may be TRBD1 or TRBD2 (5 bases each). In germline, CDR1 is LNHDA, CDR2 SQIVND (reference sequence). CDR3 length: 16 amino acids. Trimming left V 5 bases short and J 1 base short, with 12 bases between. The DNA of the CDR3 is TGTGCCAGTAGTCTCTCGGGGCGGTCTGGGGCCAACGTCCTGACTTTC. Residues: CASSLSGRSGANVLTF. The variable domain in full, with the rest retrieved from reference TRBV19 and TRBJ2-6, is DGGITQSPKYLFRKEGQNVTLSCEQNLNHDAMYWYRQDPGQGLRLIYYSQIVNDFQKGDIAEGYSVSREKKESFPLTVTSAQKNPTAFYLCASSLSGRSGANVLTFGAGSRLTVL.

This clone was observed a handful of times. The chain employs TRBV11-3 and TRBJ2-2; 8 bases are shared with TRBD1. CDR3 length: 17 amino acids. Trimming removed 2 bases from V and 4 bases from J; junction bases left unmatched: 9. Looked up from germline, CDR1 is SGHNT and CDR2 is YENEEA. The CDR3 DNA follows: TGTGCCAGCAGCTTAATGGGTGGACAGGGCAGCACCGGGGAGCTGTTTTTT. It yields the protein CASSLMGGQGSTGELFF.

V usage is TRBV7-1 and J usage is TRBJ2-7; 7 nucleotides align to TRBD1. TRBV7-1 is given ORF status, its function remaining uncertain. The J segment lost 5 bases and the V segment lost 8 bases, leaving 9 bases of the junction unmatched. The CDR3 totals 13 residues. The CDR3 loop is CASVRQGVNEQYF. The DNA for the CDR3 is TGTGCCAGCGTACGACAGGGTGTCAACGAGCAGTACTTC.

By its share, this clone is medium-sized (0.01 to 0.1%). This rearrangement joins TRBV11-3 to TRBJ2-1, with D possibly TRBD2 on 5 matching bases. Germline assignment: CDR1 SGHNT and CDR2 YENEEA. The V and J ends lost 1 base and 0 bases respectively, with 10 bases between them. The CDR3 runs 16 residues. The CDR3 sequence is CASSLGLSASYNEQFF. As DNA, the CDR3 is TGTGCCAGCAGCTTAGGCCTTAGCGCCTCCTACAATGAGCAGTTCTTC.

This clone was detected only a few times. The chain couples TRBV2 to TRBJ2-1, with D hard to call. Trimming shortened V by 6 bases and J by 0 bases, and 9 bases separated the two germline ends. Germline V gives CDR1 SNHLY, CDR2 FYNNEI. The length of the CDR3 is 14 residues. The CDR3 DNA reads as TGTGCCAGCAGCGGAAGAAGCTCCTACAATGAGCAGTTCTTC. Protein product: CASSGRSSYNEQFF. Full variable domain (missing parts from reference TRBV2 and TRBJ2-1): EPEVTQTPSHQVTQMGQEVILRCVPISNHLYFYWYRQILGQKVEFLVSFYNNEISEKSEIFDDQFSVERPDGSNFTLKIRSTKLEDSAMYFCASSGRSSYNEQFFGPGTRLTVL.

The chain has TRBV4-1 and TRBJ1-2, with TRBD1 as a possible D gene (5 bases). There are 13 residues in the CDR3. CDR1 is MGHRA and CDR2 is YSYEKL in the germline V gene. V was shortened by 7 bases and J by 5 bases, with 14 bases between the two germline ends. The CDR3 bases are TGCGCCAGCACAGACAGCCCAGCATATGGCTACACCTTC. The encoded protein is CASTDSPAYGYTF.

This clone is deemed medium-sized. The chain employs TRBV9 and TRBJ2-7, with D maybe TRBD2 (5 bases). Trimming shortened V by 0 bases and J by 3 bases, and 13 bases separated the two germline ends. This CDR3 has 15 amino acids. Per the germline V gene, CDR1 is SGDLS and CDR2 is YYNGEE. CDR3 protein: CASSVEATRGYEQYF. CDR3 DNA: TGTGCCAGCAGCGTAGAGGCAACTAGAGGCTACGAGCAGTACTTC.

The table lists this clone with a few counts. The junction and the germline gene differ at one end; a read error may be behind it. This rearrangement joins TRBV6-8 to TRBJ2-1; no definite D call. The CDR3 contains 12 residues. Germline loops: CDR1 MNHGY, CDR2 SAAAGT. The CDR3 coding sequence is TGTGCCATCAGTGCCCCCTACAATGAGCAGTTCTTC. It codes for CAISAPYNEQFF.

The rearrangement uses TRBV30 and TRBJ2-7, with TRBD2 matching over 8 bases. The CDR3 sequence is 21 residues long. Germline trimming cut 3 bases from V and 3 bases from J; bases unmatched to any gene: 28. Germline V gene lookup returns CDR1 GTSNPN and CDR2 SVGIG (reference sequence). The CDR3 is CAWSTPLSNFWREDVFYEQYF. The CDR3 coding sequence is TGTGCCTGGAGCACCCCACTGTCAAACTTCTGGCGGGAGGACGTCTTCTACGAGCAGTACTTC.

This clone occurred a few times. This CDR3 is CASGTWDSSGNTIYF. In nucleotides, the CDR3 is TGTGCCAGCGGAACATGGGACAGCTCTGGAAACACCATATATTTT. The chain couples TRBV11-3 to TRBJ1-3; 7 nucleotides match TRBD1. Unmatched junction bases numbered 7, after V lost 8 bases and J lost 0 bases. From germline, CDR1 is SGHNT and CDR2 YENEEA. The CDR3 is made up of 15 amino acids.

The chain employs TRBV28 and TRBJ2-7; tentatively, D is TRBD2 (5 bases). Trimming removed 3 bases at V and 6 bases at J, with 9 bases between. CDR1 and CDR2 (germline): MDHEN, SYDVKM. This CDR3 region has 12 residues. CDR3 nucleotide sequence: TGTGCCAGCAGTTTGAACGGGGTCGAGCAGTACTTC. This codes for CASSLNGVEQYF.

V gene TRBV18 combines with J gene TRBJ2-7; 8 bases are a match to TRBD1. This CDR3 has 14 residues. Trimming cost V 0 bases and J 3 bases; bases outside gene matches: 1. The germline gives CDR1 KGHSH, CDR2 LQKENI. The CDR3 nucleotides are TGTGCCAGCTCACCACCGGGACAGGACTACGAGCAGTACTTC. It translates to CASSPPGQDYEQYF.

The DNA of the CDR3 is TGTGCCAGCTCACCAACTAGCGTTCAAGAGACCCAGTACTTC. This sequence encodes CASSPTSVQETQYF. The chain links TRBV18 to TRBJ2-5, with 7 bases identical to TRBD2. This CDR3 spans 14 amino acids. Trimming cost V 2 bases and J 2 bases; bases outside gene matches: 2. In germline, CDR1 is KGHSH, CDR2 LQKENI.

This clone was found a few times. An end of the junction does not agree with germline; a read error may underlie this. This chain connects TRBV7-6 to TRBJ2-2; D tentatively reads TRBD1 or TRBD2 (5 bases each). The CDR3 loop spans 15 amino acids. Germline V gene lookup returns CDR1 SGHVS and CDR2 FNYEAQ. The DNA for the CDR3 is TGTGCTAGCAGCTTACTTGCCGGGGCAGGCGGGGAGCTGTTTTTT. Translated, it gives CASSLLAGAGGELFF.

The V call is TRBV7-4, the J call TRBJ2-6; 14 positions match TRBD2. V lost 4 bases to trimming and J lost 4 bases; unmatched junction nucleotides: 12. Germline V CDR1 and CDR2: SGHVT, SQSDAQ. The CDR3 length is 20 residues. The CDR3 region is CASSSRAGLAGASGANVLTF. The CDR3 DNA is TGTGCCAGCAGCTCACGCGCGGGACTAGCGGGAGCGTCGGGGGCCAACGTCCTGACTTTC. The variable domain in full, with the rest retrieved from reference TRBV7-4 and TRBJ2-6, is GAGVSQSPRYKVAKRGRDVALRCDSISGHVTLYWYRQTLGQGSEVLTYSQSDAQRDKSGRPSGRFSAERPERSVSTLKIQRTEQGDSAVYLCASSSRAGLAGASGANVLTFGAGSRLTVL.

This clone was detected only a few times. The chain links TRBV9 to TRBJ1-3; D gene unclear. Trimming took off 7 bases at V and 6 bases at J, with 11 bases between the two ends. The germline V gene encodes CDR1 SGDLS and CDR2 YYNGEE. The CDR3 spans 12 residues. Here the CDR3 DNA reads TGTGCCAGCCGGGTGATGGCAAACACCATATATTTT. Amino acids: CASRVMANTIYF.

This clone was seen only a few times. The chain employs TRBV6-8 and TRBJ1-1, with D unresolved. CDR3 size: 16 residues. The ends were cut back, 6 bases at V and 0 bases at J, with 17 bases in the middle. Germline assignment: CDR1 MNHGY and CDR2 SAAAGT. The CDR3 here is CASRDPYSKLNTEAFF. The CDR3 bases are TGTGCCAGCAGGGACCCTTACAGCAAATTGAACACTGAAGCTTTCTTT.

In this sample, this clone is medium-sized. The CDR3 reads CARSLAGTGLGNEQFF. CDR3 sequence (DNA): TGTGCCAGAAGCTTGGCCGGGACAGGGTTGGGCAATGAGCAGTTCTTC. The chain is built from TRBV7-5 and TRBJ2-1; the table's TRBD1 call for D was not verified on the DNA. TRBV7-5 is a known pseudogene. This CDR3 is 16 amino acids long.

A few counts support this clone. The CDR3 DNA follows: TGTGCCAGCAGCTTGGACAGGGGACCAAACTACGAGCAGTACTTC. As protein: CASSLDRGPNYEQYF. The chain links TRBV11-3 to TRBJ2-7; 9 positions agree with TRBD1. Trimming at V came to 3 bases and at J to 3 bases, leaving 6 bases not matched to a gene. Looked up from germline, CDR1 is SGHNT and CDR2 is YENEEA. CDR3 length: 15 amino acids.

This clone was observed a handful of times. The chain links TRBV9 to TRBJ2-5, with 11 bases aligning to TRBD2. CDR1 is SGDLS, CDR2 YYNGEE, per germline. Losses at the gene ends were 3 bases for V and 5 bases for J; bases not matched to a gene: 12. The CDR3 contains 17 residues. CDR3 sequence: CASSGRSSGRALETQYF. In nucleotides, the CDR3 is TGTGCCAGCAGCGGGCGGAGTAGCGGGAGGGCCTTGGAGACCCAGTACTTC.